The present entry profiles one TCR beta chain with its context. The sample comes from a study of blood T cell repertoires in COVID-19. The overall study: Nucleic acid was either cDNA or gDNA, and it came from T cells, B-cell-depleted T cells, or PBMCs.

Germline-derived CDR1 and CDR2 are MDHEN and SYDVKM. This CDR3 comprises 13 residues. V lost 5 bases and J 8 bases, leaving 12 bases between the germline ends. TCRdb keeps only in-frame clones here, not all; method: immunoSEQ multiplex PCR. Of approximately 200,000 clones listed, roughly 87% were seen once; the top ten hold approximately 2.3%. This chain links TRBV28 with TRBJ1-4, with a tentative D call TRBD1 (5 bases). The sample consisted of PBMCs or T cells enriched from blood (not recorded which). The receptor comes from a woman aged 40-49 years with acute COVID-19. The DNA for the CDR3 is TGTGCCAGCAGTCCCGGACATGGCGAAAAACTGTTTTTT. Translating it yields CASSPGHGEKLFF.